This record covers a single TCR beta chain. Its cognate antigen is unknown. This entry comes from a study of cytomegalovirus exposure and HLA in healthy donors. The germline V gene encodes CDR1 SGHKS and CDR2 YYEKEE (reference sequence). V dropped 1 base and J dropped 3 bases, with 13 bases sitting between them. The CDR3 runs to 15 residues. Overall study results and limits: Reportedly, HLA-A and HLA-B alleles of most subjects were accurately predicted from TCR beta.

The PCR made use of 60 Vbeta and 13 Jbeta primers. Produced via immunoSEQ multiplex PCR; TCRdb's table is partial and in-frame only. The listing contains 150,000 or so clones. Regarding donors, all were healthy bone marrow donors. Input material: PBMCs. V usage is TRBV5-5 and J usage is TRBJ1-2; tentative D call: TRBD1 (5 bases). This receptor was obtained from a woman aged 18-30 years in good health and CMV-seronegative. In nucleotides, the CDR3 is TGTGCCAGCAGCTTGTCTCCGGGGGTAGACTATGGCTACACCTTC. This translates into CASSLSPGVDYGYTF.